What follows is one T cell receptor (beta chain) and its context. This record comes from a study of early T cells in non-severe SARS-CoV-2 infection. Tagging with unique molecular identifiers was applied to individual cDNA molecules. TCRdb analysed the 5' RACE reads with MiXCR anew, one entry per CDR3 protein. The sample includes tens of thousands of distinct CDR3 sequences, approximately 12% of them seen just once. CDR3 length: 17 amino acids. CDR1 is LGHNA and CDR2 is YNFKEQ in the germline V gene. The ends lost 5 bases at V and 5 bases at J; junction bases unmatched: 11. This receptor was taken from an adult who was a healthcare worker with PCR-confirmed SARS-CoV-2 infection or an uninfected control (not recorded which). J is TRBJ2-1 and V is TRBV4-2, with TRBD2 matching 11 bases. Sequencing was carried out using whole blood. CDR3 bases: TGTGCCAGCAGCAGACAAACTAGCGGGGGTTCTAACAATGAGCAGTTCTTC. It yields the protein CASSRQTSGGSNNEQFF.